This is a list of T cell receptor beta chains from one sample in a study of cytomegalovirus exposure and HLA in healthy donors. Profiling relied on immunoSEQ multiplex PCR, and the TCRdb table lists in-frame clones only, not all of them. The repertoire includes some 200,000 clones, roughly 80% of them detected once, and about 1.7% sits in the top ten. The specimen was PBMCs. The receptors were gathered from a woman younger than 35 in good health and CMV-seronegative. CDR3s include the opening cysteine and the closing phenylalanine or tryptophan. The D gene is left open where the match is weak. Some rows have no size entry. The others give once, few or many, or a class for an expanded clone.

CDR3nt: TGTGCCAGCAGCGTAGAGTCAGGGGCGAGAGACTACACCTTC
CDR3aa: CASSVESGARDYTF
v_gene: TRBV9
j_gene: TRBJ1-2
d_gene: .
abundance: .

CDR3nt: TGTGCCAGCAGCTCGAGCCCGGGACTCCCCTCCAACGAGCAGTACTTC
CDR3aa: CASSSSPGLPSNEQYF
v_gene: TRBV7-2
j_gene: TRBJ2-7
d_gene: .
abundance: .

CDR3nt: TGTGCCAGCATAGGCAGGGTGGGTCACGTTCAGTACTTC
CDR3aa: CASIGRVGHVQYF
v_gene: TRBV2
j_gene: TRBJ2-4
d_gene: .
abundance: .

CDR3nt: TGCGCCAGCAGCCCTGCGACAGGGGCTCTGAACACTGAAGCTTTCTTT
CDR3aa: CASSPATGALNTEAFF
v_gene: TRBV4-3
j_gene: TRBJ1-1
d_gene: TRBD1
abundance: .

CDR3nt: TGTGCCTGGAGACTAGCGGCAAACAATGAGCAGTTCTTC
CDR3aa: CAWRLAANNEQFF
v_gene: TRBV30
j_gene: TRBJ2-1
d_gene: TRBD2
abundance: .

CDR3nt: TGCGCCAGCAGAGATGCAAGCGGGAACACCGGGGAGCTGTTTTTT
CDR3aa: CASRDASGNTGELFF
v_gene: TRBV4-3
j_gene: TRBJ2-2
d_gene: .
abundance: .

CDR3nt: TGTGCCAGCAGTTACCCGGACAGCATTAAGACCCAGTACTTC
CDR3aa: CASSYPDSIKTQYF
v_gene: TRBV6-6
j_gene: TRBJ2-5
d_gene: .
abundance: .

CDR3nt: TGTGCCAGTAGTCCGAGGACTAGCGATATCAATGAGCAGTTCTTC
CDR3aa: CASSPRTSDINEQFF
v_gene: TRBV19
j_gene: TRBJ2-1
d_gene: TRBD2
abundance: once

CDR3nt: TGTGCCAGCAGCGTAGGGACAGGGTCCCTTAGAGAGACCCAGTACTTC
CDR3aa: CASSVGTGSLRETQYF
v_gene: TRBV9
j_gene: TRBJ2-5
d_gene: TRBD1
abundance: few

CDR3nt: TGTGCCAGCAGCTCCCACAGGGGGCCAGGCAATGAGCAGTTCTTC
CDR3aa: CASSSHRGPGNEQFF
v_gene: TRBV27
j_gene: TRBJ2-1
d_gene: TRBD1
abundance: .

CDR3nt: TGTGCCAGCAGCCAAGGAACCCGGAATGAGCAGTTCTTC
CDR3aa: CASSQGTRNEQFF
v_gene: TRBV14
j_gene: TRBJ2-1
d_gene: .
abundance: .

CDR3nt: TGTGCCAGCAGCCCTGGGGACAGGAGCAAAAACATTCAGTACTTC
CDR3aa: CASSPGDRSKNIQYF
v_gene: TRBV11-2
j_gene: TRBJ2-4
d_gene: TRBD1
abundance: once

CDR3nt: TGTGCCAGTAGTATTTTCAGCGGGCAATACAATGAGCAGTTCTTC
CDR3aa: CASSIFSGQYNEQFF
v_gene: TRBV19
j_gene: TRBJ2-1
d_gene: .
abundance: .

CDR3nt: TGCGCCAGCAGCTCGACCGGGACTGGAAACACCGGGGAGCTGTTTTTT
CDR3aa: CASSSTGTGNTGELFF
v_gene: TRBV5-1
j_gene: TRBJ2-2
d_gene: .
abundance: .

CDR3nt: TGCGCCAGCAGGGTGACTAGCGGAGTTTACAATGAGCAGTTCTTC
CDR3aa: CASRVTSGVYNEQFF
v_gene: TRBV5-1
j_gene: TRBJ2-1
d_gene: TRBD2
abundance: .

CDR3nt: TGTGCCAGCAGCGGGACTAGCGGGACGTACAATGAGCAGTTCTTC
CDR3aa: CASSGTSGTYNEQFF
v_gene: TRBV9
j_gene: TRBJ2-1
d_gene: TRBD2
abundance: once

CDR3nt: TGTGCCAGCAGCCCCGGTGGAGTGGCCTATGGCTACACCTTC
CDR3aa: CASSPGGVAYGYTF
v_gene: TRBV11-2
j_gene: TRBJ1-2
d_gene: .
abundance: .

CDR3nt: TGTGCCAGCAGTTTACGCGGTGGCCGGGAAACCCAGTACTTC
CDR3aa: CASSLRGGRETQYF
v_gene: TRBV27
j_gene: TRBJ2-5
d_gene: .
abundance: .

CDR3nt: TGCGCCAGCAGCCAAGATCGGGAGACTAGCGGGACATATTACGAGCAGTACTTC
CDR3aa: CASSQDRETSGTYYEQYF
v_gene: TRBV4-3
j_gene: TRBJ2-7
d_gene: TRBD2
abundance: .

CDR3nt: TGTGCCAGCAGCTTAAGCTGGCTAGCGGGAGGAGGCTTAGAAGAGACCCAGTACTTC
CDR3aa: CASSLSWLAGGGLEETQYF
v_gene: TRBV7-8
j_gene: TRBJ2-5
d_gene: TRBD2
abundance: .

CDR3nt: TGTGCCACGGGGGGAGGGGCAGATGGCTACACCTTC
CDR3aa: CATGGGADGYTF
v_gene: TRBV6-6
j_gene: TRBJ1-2
d_gene: .
abundance: .

CDR3nt: TGTGCCAGCAGCCAGGGGGACAGGGTATACGAGCAGTACTTC
CDR3aa: CASSQGDRVYEQYF
v_gene: TRBV27
j_gene: TRBJ2-7
d_gene: TRBD1
abundance: few